The source of this TCR beta chain is a study of shared clonotypes between healthy human individuals. CD45RO-negative, CCR7-positively selected cells formed the naive CD8 fraction, excluding terminally differentiated effector memory CD45RA+ cells. The CDR3 is made up of 14 amino acids. With 4 bases clipped from V and 3 bases from J, the junction kept 4 bases outside the gene matches. Germline values: CDR1 LGHNA, CDR2 YNFKEQ. The genomic DNA of each subset was split evenly across several immunoSEQ plates. The repertoire was sequenced with immunoSEQ multiplex PCR; TCRdb's copy has only in-frame clones and lacks some. This sample has some 1,900,000 clones, with roughly 95% found just once.

J is TRBJ1-1 and V is TRBV4-2; TRBD1 agrees at 8 bases. Sequencing input: naive CD8+ T cells sorted from blood. The receptor was derived from a man between 18 and 35 years old in good health. The CDR3 region is CASSPGQGYTEAFF. CDR3 nucleotide sequence: TGTGCCAGCAGCCCCGGACAGGGTTACACTGAAGCTTTCTTT.